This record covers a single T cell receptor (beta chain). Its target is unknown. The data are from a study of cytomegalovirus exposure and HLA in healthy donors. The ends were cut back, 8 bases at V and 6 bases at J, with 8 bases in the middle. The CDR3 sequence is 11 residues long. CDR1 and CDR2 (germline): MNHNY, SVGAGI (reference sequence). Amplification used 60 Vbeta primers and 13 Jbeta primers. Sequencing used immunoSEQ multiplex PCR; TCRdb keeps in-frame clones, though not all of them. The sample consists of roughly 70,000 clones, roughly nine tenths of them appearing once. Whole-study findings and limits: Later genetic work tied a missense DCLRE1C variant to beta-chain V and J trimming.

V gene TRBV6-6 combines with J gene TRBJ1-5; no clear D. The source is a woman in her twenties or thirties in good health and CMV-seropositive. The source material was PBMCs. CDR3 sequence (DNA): TGTGCCAGCGGGCCGGTTCAGCCCCAGCATTTT. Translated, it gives CASGPVQPQHF.